This T cell receptor (beta chain) was identified in a study of blood T cell repertoires in COVID-19 (TCRdb year 2020). Context from the whole study: Collaborator samples came from the United States, Italy and Spain and covered acute and convalescent phases of COVID-19. The prospective study material was composed of cDNA or gDNA derived from T cells, B-cell-depleted T cells, or PBMCs. The dataset comprised deeply sampled blood TCRbeta repertoires from subjects exposed to, actively infected with, or recovered from COVID-19. A freely available public database, intended as a resource for researchers studying the immune response to SARS-CoV-2, is where the repertoires were released. Samples were obtained from the ongoing ImmuneRACE study (first 160 participants) and from 1,200 or so subjects provided by 6 global collaborators. Sample metadata almost always included a de-identified subject ID, COVID-19 status, age in years and sex. HLA class I and class II types, where available, came from metadata supplied by the sample provider rather than from assay-based typing.

At the junction V is shortened by 4 bases and J by 6 bases; bases outside the gene matches: 14. CDR1 and CDR2 were assigned from the germline V gene (reference sequence) as LNHDA and SQIVND. The cysteine opens and the phenylalanine closes a CDR3 of 17 amino acids. The retained sequence is limited to the CDR3, 51 bases, with the frame set at the first base. Collaborating institutions collected whole blood in K2EDTA tubes following their own protocols. For TCRbeta analysis, collaborators shipped samples in one of three forms: frozen whole blood, isolated PBMCs, or DNA extracted from either of those sample types. General conclusions and limits of the study: The amount of clinical and demographic metadata varied by source and participant and was provided uncurated.

Worth noting for this clone: No cognate antigen has been identified for it. Nothing much larger sits one base from this clone, and base qualities are not available.

TCRbeta CDR3 regions were amplified from genomic DNA using the immunoSEQ Assay, a bias-controlled multiplex PCR. Concerning the study's data processing: Nucleated cell counts per sample were estimated from amplification of reference gene primers within the assay. To quantify the absolute abundance of each unique TCRbeta CDR3 rearrangement, sequence reads were collapsed and filtered. For each sample, productive Simpson clonality was calculated as the square root of Simpson's diversity index across productive rearrangements. Sourced from immuneACCESS, this table was stored by TCRdb with only in-frame sequences that have V and J called. A share of the clones is absent; for the studies checked, an unresolved V gene accounts for under half, and the remainder has no known explanation. The V and J calls and clone size come from that table; D and trimming were worked out from the DNA. The sample has 230,000 or so clones on record, about 83% of them singletons. The ten largest clones capture roughly 8.7% of the sample.

The sample comprised peripheral blood. The TCR originated in a man aged 40-55 years with active or convalescent COVID-19. This chain joins TRBV19 to TRBJ2-2, with TRBD1 identical over 7 junction bases. The DNA sequence reads TGTGCCAGTAGTACCTGGACAGGTCCCCCCTTGGCCGGGGAGCTGTTTTTT. This yields the protein CASSTWTGPPLAGELFF.